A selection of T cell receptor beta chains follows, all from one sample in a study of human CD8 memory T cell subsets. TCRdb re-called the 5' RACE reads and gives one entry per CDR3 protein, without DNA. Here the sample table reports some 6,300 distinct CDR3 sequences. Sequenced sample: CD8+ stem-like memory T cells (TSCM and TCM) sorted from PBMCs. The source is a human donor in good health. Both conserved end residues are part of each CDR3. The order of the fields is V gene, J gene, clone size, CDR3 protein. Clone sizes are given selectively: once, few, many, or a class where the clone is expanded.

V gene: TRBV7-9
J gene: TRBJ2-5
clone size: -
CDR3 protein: CASSPPLGLDPEETQYF

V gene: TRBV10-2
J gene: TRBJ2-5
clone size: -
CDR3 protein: CASTRGDQETQYF

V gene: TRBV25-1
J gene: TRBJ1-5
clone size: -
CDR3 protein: CASSWGQGSNQPQHF

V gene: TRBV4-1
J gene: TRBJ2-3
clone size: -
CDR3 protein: CASSPHGTGNTDTQYF

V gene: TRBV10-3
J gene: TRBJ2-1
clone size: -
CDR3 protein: CAARDPLAVGDAEQFF

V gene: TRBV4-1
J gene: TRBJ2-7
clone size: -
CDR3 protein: CASSQGEDREQYF

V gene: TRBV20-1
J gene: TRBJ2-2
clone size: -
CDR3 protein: CSASPSEAGELFF

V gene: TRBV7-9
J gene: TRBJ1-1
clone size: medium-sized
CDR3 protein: CASSLEGMNTEAFF

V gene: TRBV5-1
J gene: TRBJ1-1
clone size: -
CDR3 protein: CASSGTGYNTEAFF

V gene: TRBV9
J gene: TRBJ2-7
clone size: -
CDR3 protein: CASSAGGDASTYEQYF

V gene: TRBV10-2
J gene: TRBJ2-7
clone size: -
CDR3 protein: CASSEGLEQYF

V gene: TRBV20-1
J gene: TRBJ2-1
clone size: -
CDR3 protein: CSVKGTGDHDEQFF

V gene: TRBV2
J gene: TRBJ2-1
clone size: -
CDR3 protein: CASSDRDELPEQFF

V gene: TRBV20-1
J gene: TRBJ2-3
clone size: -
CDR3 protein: CSARFRKTGARGPDTQYF

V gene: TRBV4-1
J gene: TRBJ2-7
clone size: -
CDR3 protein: CASSPGVGYEQYF

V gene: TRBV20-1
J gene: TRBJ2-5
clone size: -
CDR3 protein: CSARIPRDYPGETQYF

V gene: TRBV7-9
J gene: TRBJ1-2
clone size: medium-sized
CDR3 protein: CASSSGLLNYGYTF

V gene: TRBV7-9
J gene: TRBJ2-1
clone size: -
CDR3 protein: CASSPRDVEQFF

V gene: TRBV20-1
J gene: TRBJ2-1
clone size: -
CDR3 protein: CSSDGPAGGASSHEQFF

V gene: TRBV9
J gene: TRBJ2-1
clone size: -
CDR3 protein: CASSVSGREHYNEQFF

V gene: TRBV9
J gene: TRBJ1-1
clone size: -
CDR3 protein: CASSDPWSTEAFF

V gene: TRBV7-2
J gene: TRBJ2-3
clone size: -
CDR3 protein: CASRLRTDTQYF

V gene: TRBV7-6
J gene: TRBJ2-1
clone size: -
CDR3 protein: CASSLGTSGSGLNEQFF

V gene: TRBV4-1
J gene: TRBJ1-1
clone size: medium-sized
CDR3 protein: CASSPGQGTTEAFF

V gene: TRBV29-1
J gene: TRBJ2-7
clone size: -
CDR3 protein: CSATGVSSYEQYF

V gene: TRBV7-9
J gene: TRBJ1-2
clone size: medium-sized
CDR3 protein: CASSLAASASGYTF

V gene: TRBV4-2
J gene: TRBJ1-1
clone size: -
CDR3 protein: CASSQRLEGVDAFF

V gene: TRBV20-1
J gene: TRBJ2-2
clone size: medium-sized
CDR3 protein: CSASRGVNTGELFF

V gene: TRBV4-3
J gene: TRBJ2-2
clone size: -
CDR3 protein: CASSQDPGANTGELFF

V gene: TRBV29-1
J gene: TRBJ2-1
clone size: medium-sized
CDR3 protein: CSVLFENRINRNYNEQFF